Each of the 7 T cell receptor beta chains below was sequenced from the same sample in a study of preoperative IRX-2 immunotherapy in early breast cancer. Sequencing was performed with immunoSEQ multiplex PCR; in TCRdb, only in-frame clones are kept and a portion is missing. This table holds roughly 420 clones, around 76% found once. Treatment: preoperative locoregional IRX-2 cytokine immunotherapy. Material: tumor tissue, obtained after IRX-2 immunotherapy. The receptor source for this set is a human donor with breast cancer.

The chain recombines TRBV28 with TRBJ2-3; weak D call: TRBD1 (6 bases). The V end lost 7 bases, the J end lost 0 bases, and 17 bases lay between the germline ends. The germline CDR1 and CDR2 sequences are MDHEN and SYDVKM. The CDR3 length is 16 residues. The CDR3, as DNA: TGTGCCAGCAACCCGCAGGACAGAGAGAGCACAGATACGCAGTATTTT. It yields the protein CASNPQDRESTDTQYF.

J is TRBJ1-3 and V is TRBV11-3; D is ambiguous. Germline CDR1 reads SGHNT; CDR2 reads YENEEA. CDR3 length: 16 amino acids. The V and J ends lost 3 bases and 0 bases respectively, with 12 bases between them. The CDR3 bases are TGTGCCAGCAGCTTTGTCGGAGCCTTCTCTGGAAACACCATATATTTT. This sequence encodes CASSFVGAFSGNTIYF.

The CDR3 bases are TGTGCCAGTAGTAAACAGGGGAACTATGGCTACACCTTC. As protein: CASSKQGNYGYTF. The rearrangement links TRBV19 to TRBJ1-2, with TRBD1 matching over 7 bases. Per germline, CDR1 LNHDA and CDR2 SQIVND (reference sequence). J lost 2 bases, V lost 4 bases, and 1 base had no gene match. The CDR3 is 13 residues long.

The CDR3 sequence: CASSSRTGWNYGYTF. The CDR3 DNA reads TGTGCCAGTAGTTCCCGGACAGGGTGGAACTATGGCTACACCTTC. This chain links TRBV19 with TRBJ1-2; TRBD1 matches 8 bases. In germline, CDR1 is LNHDA, CDR2 SQIVND (reference sequence). This CDR3 comprises 15 residues. V lost 5 bases to trimming and J lost 2 bases; unmatched junction nucleotides: 7.

The chain recombines TRBV30 with TRBJ1-1; D is possibly TRBD1 (6 bases). This CDR3 region has 15 residues. Germline V gene lookup returns CDR1 GTSNPN and CDR2 SVGIG (reference sequence). V lost 0 bases, J lost 2 bases, and 13 bases lay in between. CDR3 in DNA: TGTGCCTGGAGTGTACCGGCAGGGGTTAACACTGAAGCTTTCTTT. Translation gives CAWSVPAGVNTEAFF.

This chain joins TRBV14 and TRBJ2-7; D remains unclear. This CDR3 is 13 amino acids long. Germline loops: CDR1 SGHDN, CDR2 FVKESK. The ends were cut back, 1 base at V and 3 bases at J, with 7 bases in the middle. The chain's CDR3 is CASSQVAGYEQYF. The CDR3 DNA sequence: TGTGCCAGCAGCCAAGTGGCAGGCTACGAGCAGTACTTC.

This clone was seen a single time. The chain employs TRBV5-1 and TRBJ2-2, with TRBD1 matching 8 bases. The CDR3 spans 15 residues. Per the germline V gene, CDR1 is SGHRS and CDR2 is YFSETQ. V shed 4 bases and J 3 bases; nucleotides not matched to a gene: 5. The CDR3: CASSTGQGYTGELFF. The CDR3 region has the DNA TGCGCCAGCAGCACTGGACAGGGCTACACCGGGGAGCTGTTTTTT. The full variable domain, its missing parts supplied by reference TRBV5-1 and TRBJ2-2, is KAGVTQTPRYLIKTRGQQVTLSCSPISGHRSVSWYQQTPGQGLQFLFEYFSETQRNKGNFPGRFSGRQFSNSRSEMNVSTLELGDSALYLCASSTGQGYTGELFFGEGSRLTVL.